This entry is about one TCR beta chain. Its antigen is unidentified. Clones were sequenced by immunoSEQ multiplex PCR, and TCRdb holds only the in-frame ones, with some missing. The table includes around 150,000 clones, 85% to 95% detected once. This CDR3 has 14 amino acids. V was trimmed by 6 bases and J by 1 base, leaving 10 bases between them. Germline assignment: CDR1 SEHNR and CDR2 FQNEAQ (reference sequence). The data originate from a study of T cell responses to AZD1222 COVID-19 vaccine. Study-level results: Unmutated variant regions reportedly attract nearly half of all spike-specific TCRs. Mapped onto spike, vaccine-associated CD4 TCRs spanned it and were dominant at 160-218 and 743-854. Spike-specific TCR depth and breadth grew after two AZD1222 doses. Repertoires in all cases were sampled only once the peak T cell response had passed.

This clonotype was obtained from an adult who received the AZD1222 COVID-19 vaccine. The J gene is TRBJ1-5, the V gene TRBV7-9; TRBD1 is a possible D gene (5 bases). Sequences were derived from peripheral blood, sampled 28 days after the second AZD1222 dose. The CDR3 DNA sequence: TGTGCCAGCAGTCATAGGGGAAGCAATCAGCCCCAGCATTTT. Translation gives CASSHRGSNQPQHF.